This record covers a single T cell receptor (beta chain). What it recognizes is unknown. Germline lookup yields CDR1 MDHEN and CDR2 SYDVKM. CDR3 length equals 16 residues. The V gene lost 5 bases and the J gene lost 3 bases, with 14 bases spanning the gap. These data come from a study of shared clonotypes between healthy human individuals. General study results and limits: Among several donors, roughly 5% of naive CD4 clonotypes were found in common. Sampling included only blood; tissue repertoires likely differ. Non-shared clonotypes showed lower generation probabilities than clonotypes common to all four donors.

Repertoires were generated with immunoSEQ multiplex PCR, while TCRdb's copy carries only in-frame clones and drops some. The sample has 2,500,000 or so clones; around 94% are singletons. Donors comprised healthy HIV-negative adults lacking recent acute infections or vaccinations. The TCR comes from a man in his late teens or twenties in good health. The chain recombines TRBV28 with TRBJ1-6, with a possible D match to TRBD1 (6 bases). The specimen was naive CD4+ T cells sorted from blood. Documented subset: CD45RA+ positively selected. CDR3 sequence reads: CASSRTGTIYNSPLHF. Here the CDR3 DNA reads TGTGCCAGCAGTCGTACAGGGACTATCTATAATTCACCCCTCCACTTT.